A selection of T cell receptor beta chains follows, all from one sample in a study of T-cell reconstitution after alpha-beta-depleted transplantation in children. In TCRdb, the PCR reads were re-called with MiXCR into one record per CDR3 protein. The data show hundreds of thousands of distinct CDR3 sequences, 10% to 15% seen once. This material consisted of PBMCs, mostly from graft donor cells, taken 360 days after TCRalphabeta/CD19-depleted stem cell transplant. The source of these receptors is a male patient aged 10 to 17 who had a stem cell transplant for acute myeloid leukemia, so the T cells may come from the graft donor. The CDR3 runs from the conserved cysteine through the conserved F or W. A D gene is named only where the DNA matches it firmly. Where a row states a size, it is once, few, many or the class of an expanded clone; other rows omit it.

DNA,CDR3,size,V,J,D
TGTGCCAGCAGTTACTCGACTACAGGGTCGGGTCTATACGAGCAGTACTTC,CASSYSTTGSGLYEQYF,few,TRBV6-2/TRBV6-3,TRBJ2-7,NA
TGTGCCAGCAGCTTAGAGATATGGGACACGAACACTGAAGCTTTCTTT,CASSLEIWDTNTEAFF,few,TRBV7-8,TRBJ1-1,NA
TGTGCCAGCAGCTATTTCCGGGACTCTGGAAACACAGATACGCAGTATTTT,CASSYFRDSGNTDTQYF,few,TRBV7-2,TRBJ2-3,NA
TGCGCCAGCAGCTTGGGAGGGCCCGAGCAGTTCTTC,CASSLGGPEQFF,many,TRBV5-1,TRBJ2-1,NA
TGTGCCATCAGTGAGCCAGGAGGTGGGCAAGAGACCCAGTACTTC,CAISEPGGGQETQYF,few,TRBV10-3,TRBJ2-5,NA
TGTGCCAGCAGAACTTGGACAGAAGCTCAAGAGACCCAGTACTTC,CASRTWTEAQETQYF,few,TRBV12-3/TRBV12-4,TRBJ2-5,NA
TGCAGTGCTAGAGATCGGCTAGAAGTAACAGATACGCAGTATTTT,CSARDRLEVTDTQYF,NA,TRBV20-1,TRBJ2-3,NA
TGTGCCAGCAGCCCACGGACTAGCGGGACTTTAGGGGAGACCCAGTACTTC,CASSPRTSGTLGETQYF,few,TRBV7-6,TRBJ2-5,TRBD2
TGCAGCGTTGAGGGGGGGACACCCGTCTCCTACGAGCAGTACTTC,CSVEGGTPVSYEQYF,few,TRBV29-1,TRBJ2-7,NA
TGTGCCAGCAGCTTAGAGAGACAGGGGTTCAGGAATGAGCAGTTCTTC,CASSLERQGFRNEQFF,NA,TRBV7-9,TRBJ2-1,TRBD1
TGCGCCAGCAGCCAAGAAGAACGGGACTTCTCCTACGAGCAGTACTTC,CASSQEERDFSYEQYF,NA,TRBV4-3,TRBJ2-7,NA
TGTGCCAGCAGTTTTTGGGGGGTTAAGTACTTC,CASSFWGVKYF,NA,TRBV27,TRBJ2-7,NA
TGTGCCAGCTCACCGTCGCTAGCGGGAATTAATGAGCAGTTCTTC,CASSPSLAGINEQFF,NA,TRBV18,TRBJ2-1,TRBD2
TGCAGTGCCGCCCCTCCCGGGACTTCCTACGAGCAGTACTTC,CSAAPPGTSYEQYF,NA,TRBV20-1,TRBJ2-7,NA
TGTGCCAGCAGCAAAGCGGGCGGAGAAGCGGGAGCCGCCCCCTACAATGAGCAGTTCTTC,CASSKAGGEAGAAPYNEQFF,few,TRBV21-1,TRBJ2-1,NA
TGTGCCAGCAGTTACCAGCGGGAGGGCTGGCCGGAGCTGTTTTTT,CASSYQREGWPELFF,few,TRBV6-5,TRBJ2-2,TRBD2
TGTGCCAGCAGTTTATCGTCGTGGCAGGGGGCCTCAACTAATGAAAAACTGTTTTTT,CASSLSSWQGASTNEKLFF,many,TRBV27,TRBJ1-4,TRBD1
TGTGCCAGCAGTGACTCGAGTCAGGGTTCCTACAATGAGCAGTTCTTC,CASSDSSQGSYNEQFF,many,TRBV6-4,TRBJ2-1,NA
TGCAGTGCTCCGATGGACAGGGTGATTAATGAAAAACTGTTTTTT,CSAPMDRVINEKLFF,few,TRBV20-1,TRBJ1-4,TRBD1
TGTGCCAGCAGTTCCGATACCGGGACAGGGATATACAATGAGCAGTTCTTC,CASSSDTGTGIYNEQFF,many,TRBV27,TRBJ2-1,TRBD1
TGTGCCAGCAGTTCTATTGAGGCGGATGGGGCCAACGTCCTGACTTTC,CASSSIEADGANVLTF,NA,TRBV7-2,TRBJ2-6,NA
TGTGCCAGCAGTCATGGGACAGGGGTCACTGAAGCTTTCTTT,CASSHGTGVTEAFF,few,TRBV28,TRBJ1-1,TRBD1
TGTGCCACCAGGGGGGACAGGTCTTTCCACACAGATACGCAGTATTTT,CATRGDRSFHTDTQYF,few,TRBV15,TRBJ2-3,TRBD1
TGCGCCAGCAGCCAAGTCGTAGGTAGCGGGAGCACAGATACGCAGTATTTT,CASSQVVGSGSTDTQYF,few,TRBV4-3,TRBJ2-3,TRBD2
TGTGCCAGCAGCGTCGCGGAGCGGGCCCACTCCTACGAGCAGTACTTC,CASSVAERAHSYEQYF,NA,TRBV28,TRBJ2-7,NA
TGTGCCATCAGTGAAAGGGCCGGTCAGCCCCAGCATTTT,CAISERAGQPQHF,few,TRBV10-3,TRBJ1-5,NA
TGCAGTGCTACAGGGTTGGGTGAAGCTTTCTTT,CSATGLGEAFF,few,TRBV20-1,TRBJ1-1,NA
TGTGCCAGCAGCTTAGAGGGACTAGCCCTAAACATTCAGTACTTC,CASSLEGLALNIQYF,NA,TRBV7-2,TRBJ2-4,TRBD2
TGTGCCAGCTCACCATTGGCAGGCCCTATCGTCCCTTCACCCCTCCACTTT,CASSPLAGPIVPSPLHF,NA,TRBV18,TRBJ1-6,NA
TGTGCCAGCTCACAAACCAATAGCGTCAGCTCCTACGAGCAGTACTTC,CASSQTNSVSSYEQYF,NA,TRBV18,TRBJ2-7,NA
TGCGCCAGCAGCTTGTGGTACTCTCAGGATACGCAGTATTTT,CASSLWYSQDTQYF,NA,TRBV5-1,TRBJ2-3,NA